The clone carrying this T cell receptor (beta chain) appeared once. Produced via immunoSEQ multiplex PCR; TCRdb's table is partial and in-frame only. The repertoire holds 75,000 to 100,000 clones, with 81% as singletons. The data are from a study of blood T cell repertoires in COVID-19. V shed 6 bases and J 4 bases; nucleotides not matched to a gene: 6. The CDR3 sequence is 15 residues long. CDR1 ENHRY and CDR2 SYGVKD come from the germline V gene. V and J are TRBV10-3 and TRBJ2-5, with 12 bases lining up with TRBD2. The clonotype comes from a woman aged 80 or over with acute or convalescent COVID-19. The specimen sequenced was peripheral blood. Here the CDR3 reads CAISVGLAGRETQYF. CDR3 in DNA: TGTGCCATCAGCGTAGGACTAGCGGGGAGAGAGACCCAGTACTTC.